This record concerns one T cell receptor beta chain sequence. Its antigen is not identified. The sample originates from a study of T cell therapy after organ transplantation. Study conclusions and caveats: Nonresponders had marked pretherapy clonal expansions and little post-therapy change. Confounding by concurrent antirejection or antiviral medications was not assessed.

Time point noted: 4-8 weeks after completion of therapy. The CDR3 is 15 amino acids. Per germline, CDR1 SGDLS and CDR2 YYNGEE. The germline V and J ends were trimmed by 1 base and 1 base, with 11 bases remaining between them. Produced via immunoSEQ multiplex PCR; TCRdb's table is partial and in-frame only. The sample shows 20,000 or so clones, around 82% of them seen only once. The source material was CD8+ T cells from blood, sampled after autologous CMV-specific T cell therapy. This chain joins TRBV9 and TRBJ1-1; D gene ambiguous. This sequence originates from a human patient who had received a solid organ transplant and had CMV disease. Part of the T cells may come from the graft donor. In DNA, the CDR3 is TGTGCCAGCAGCGTATCCTGGACCCAGAACACTGAAGCTTTCTTT. Residues: CASSVSWTQNTEAFF.